The entry below gives a single TCR beta chain sequence along with its context. Antigen unknown. TCRdb re-derived calls from the 5' RACE reads in MiXCR, one entry per CDR3 protein. The table records over 600,000 distinct CDR3 sequences, about 20% of them present only once. Trimming pared 1 base from V and 6 bases from J, leaving 14 bases between. The length of the CDR3 is 15 residues. Germline V gene sequence: CDR1 SGHVS, CDR2 FQNEAQ. The data originate from a study of identical twins. Regarding the study as a whole: Excess low generation probability was seen in twin-shared out-of-frame alpha sequences.

These data were also filed under a second study, of T cells expressing NK-cell markers. That study reports: The TCR beta repertoires originated in sorted CD3+CD56+NKG2C+, CD3+CD56+NKG2C- and CD3+CD56-NKG2C+ T cells. HCMV serostatus: seven of eight sequenced donors positive, one negative. The study found these clonotypes also leading the CD3+CD56-NKG2C+ fraction in several donors.

This rearrangement joins TRBV7-8 to TRBJ2-3, with a possible D match to TRBD2 (6 bases). The source is a woman between 18 and 29 years old in good health. Sequenced: PBMCs. CDR3 residues: CASSLETGARDTQYF. In DNA, the CDR3 is TGTGCCAGCAGCTTAGAAACGGGAGCACGGGATACGCAGTATTTT.